This T cell receptor beta chain was retrieved from a study of cytomegalovirus exposure and HLA in healthy donors. Study-level background: The use of the same platform for the roughly 120 validation repertoires and the 550 to 850 first-cohort repertoires was reported by a later analysis.

Points from the study as a whole: Accounts indicate the classifier identified cytomegalovirus status with strong specificity and sensitivity.

A note on this clone: Its antigen is unidentified.

CDR1 is MDHEN, CDR2 SYDVKM, per germline. V was shortened by 3 bases and J by 1 base, with 7 bases between the two germline ends. CDR3 length: 14 residues. Generated by immunoSEQ multiplex PCR, the TCRdb table keeps only in-frame clones and is missing some. The table shows about 250,000 clones, with about 90% occurring only once. The clonotype comes from a man younger than 35 in good health and CMV-seropositive. This chain joins TRBV28 and TRBJ1-5; unclear D gene. Sequenced input: PBMCs. CDR3: CASSLWRSNQPQHF. CDR3 nucleotides: TGTGCCAGCAGTTTGTGGAGGAGCAATCAGCCCCAGCATTTT.